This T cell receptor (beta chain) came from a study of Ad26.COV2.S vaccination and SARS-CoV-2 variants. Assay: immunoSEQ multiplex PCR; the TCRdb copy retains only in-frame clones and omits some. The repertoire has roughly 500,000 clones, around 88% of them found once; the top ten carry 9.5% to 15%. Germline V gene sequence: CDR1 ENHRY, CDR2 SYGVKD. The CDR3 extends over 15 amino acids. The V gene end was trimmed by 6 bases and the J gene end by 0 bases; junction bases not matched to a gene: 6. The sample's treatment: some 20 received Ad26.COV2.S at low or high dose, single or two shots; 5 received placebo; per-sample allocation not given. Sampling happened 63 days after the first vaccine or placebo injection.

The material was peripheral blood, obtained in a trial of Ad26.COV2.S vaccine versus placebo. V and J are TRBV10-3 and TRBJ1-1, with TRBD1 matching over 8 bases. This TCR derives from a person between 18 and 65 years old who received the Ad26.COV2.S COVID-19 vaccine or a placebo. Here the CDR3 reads CAIRDRVEMNTEAFF. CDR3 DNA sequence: TGTGCCATCAGGGACAGGGTTGAGATGAACACTGAAGCTTTCTTT.